Each of the 15 T cell receptor beta chains below was sequenced from the same sample in a study of cytomegalovirus exposure and HLA in healthy donors. Amplification used 60 Vbeta primers and 13 Jbeta primers. TCRdb's table, derived via immunoSEQ multiplex PCR, lists solely in-frame clones and lacks some. The data show about 120,000 clones, roughly 80% seen once. Input material: PBMCs. The receptors were sampled from a woman aged 40 to 50 in good health and CMV-seropositive.

The chain combines TRBV6-1 with TRBJ2-7; 9 nucleotides agree with TRBD2. Germline V gene data show CDR1 as MNHNS and CDR2 as SASEGT. The CDR3 is 15 amino acids. With V trimmed by 2 bases and J by 7 bases, 9 bases remained unmatched. CDR3 loop: CASSELAGAAGEQYF. In DNA, the CDR3 is TGTGCCAGCAGTGAATTAGCGGGGGCCGCCGGGGAGCAGTACTTC.

The V call is TRBV18, the J call TRBJ2-6, with D perhaps matching TRBD2 (6 bases). The length of the CDR3 is 16 residues. Germline-derived CDR1 and CDR2 are KGHSH and LQKENI. The V end was cut by 3 bases, the J end by 0 bases, with 9 bases between. The chain's CDR3 is CASSPGGGSGANVLTF. DNA of the CDR3: TGTGCCAGCTCACCCGGGGGAGGCTCTGGGGCCAACGTCCTGACTTTC.

Here the CDR3 reads CAISGTDQQYF. CDR3 DNA: TGTGCCATCAGTGGGACAGACCAGCAGTACTTC. The V gene is TRBV10-3, the J gene TRBJ2-7; D is perhaps TRBD1 (6 bases). Germline V gene lookup returns CDR1 ENHRY and CDR2 SYGVKD. V lost 4 bases, J lost 8 bases, and 9 bases lay in between. The CDR3 sequence is 11 residues long.

This rearrangement joins TRBV5-4 to TRBJ2-3, with 8 bases lining up with TRBD1. CDR1 is SGHNT and CDR2 is YYREEE in the germline V gene (reference sequence). V lost 2 bases to trimming and J lost 1 base; unmatched junction nucleotides: 3. The CDR3 is 15 amino acids. The CDR3 region is CASSFQGAGTDTQYF. The CDR3 DNA follows: TGTGCCAGCAGCTTTCAGGGGGCAGGCACAGATACGCAGTATTTT. The full variable domain, its missing parts supplied by reference TRBV5-4 and TRBJ2-3, is ETGVTQSPTHLIKTRGQQVTLRCSSQSGHNTVSWYQQALGQGPQFIFQYYREEENGRGNFPPRFSGLQFPNYSSELNVNALELDDSALYLCASSFQGAGTDTQYFGPGTRLTVL.

This clone was detected only a few times. The chain links TRBV6-4 to TRBJ2-1; D remains ambiguous. The CDR3 has 13 residues. Germline V CDR1 and CDR2: MRHNA, SNTAGT. Trimming left V 3 bases short and J 9 bases short, with 12 bases between. In DNA, the CDR3 is TGTGCCAGCAGTGAACTATCCTCGGGTGAGCAGTTCTTC. Its protein product is CASSELSSGEQFF.

The chain joins TRBV4-2 to TRBJ2-3; 11 bases line up with TRBD2. This CDR3 is 15 amino acids long. J lost 2 bases, V lost 9 bases, and 7 bases had no gene match. CDR1 LGHNA and CDR2 YNFKEQ come from the germline V gene. The CDR3 bases are TGTGCCAGTGCAGAGGGACTAGCGGCCACAGATACGCAGTATTTT. Translation: CASAEGLAATDTQYF.

This chain joins TRBV6-1 and TRBJ1-4, with TRBD1 matching over 10 bases. There are 15 residues in the CDR3. Germline V gives CDR1 MNHNS, CDR2 SASEGT. Trimming took 7 bases from V and 6 from J; bases not matched to a gene: 8. CDR3 nucleotide sequence: TGTGCCAGCACCTACGACGGGACAGGGGATGAAAAACTGTTTTTT. This translates into CASTYDGTGDEKLFF.

Only a few counts were recorded for this clone. J is TRBJ1-3 and V is TRBV9; D unresolved. Germline V gene data show CDR1 as SGDLS and CDR2 as YYNGEE. The V end was cut by 2 bases, the J end by 0 bases, with 15 bases between. The CDR3 length is 17 residues. As DNA, the CDR3 is TGTGCCAGCAGCGTCAAGGCCGCGGGCCACTCTGGAAACACCATATATTTT. Translating gives CASSVKAAGHSGNTIYF.

This clone has just a few counts. This chain links TRBV5-6 with TRBJ2-1; a weak D match, TRBD2 (6 bases). Trimming left V 1 base short and J 6 bases short, with 14 bases between. Germline CDR1 and CDR2: SGHDT and YYEEEE. The length of the CDR3 is 15 residues. The CDR3 loop is CASSLRTMTANEQFF. The CDR3 DNA is TGTGCCAGCAGCTTGCGGACTATGACCGCCAATGAGCAGTTCTTC.

The chain combines TRBV19 with TRBJ1-2; unclear D gene. Deletions cut 9 bases from V and 4 bases from J, with 12 bases between. CDR3 length equals 12 residues. Per germline, CDR1 LNHDA and CDR2 SQIVND (reference sequence). DNA of the CDR3: TGTGCCAGCCAATCGGGATCCTATGGCTACACCTTC. Protein: CASQSGSYGYTF.

This chain connects TRBV7-6 to TRBJ1-5; 8 bases are shared with TRBD1. The V gene end was trimmed by 1 base and the J gene end by 6 bases; junction bases not matched to a gene: 2. Germline values: CDR1 SGHVS, CDR2 FNYEAQ. The CDR3 extends over 14 amino acids. The CDR3 here is CASSLGQGSQPQHF. As DNA, the CDR3 is TGTGCCAGCAGCTTAGGACAGGGGAGTCAGCCCCAGCATTTT.

This chain links TRBV7-9 with TRBJ1-5; the D gene is possibly TRBD1 (5 bases). Germline values: CDR1 SEHNR, CDR2 FQNEAQ (reference sequence). CDR3 size: 14 residues. The V gene lost 1 base and the J gene lost 7 bases, with 11 bases spanning the gap. In DNA, the CDR3 is TGTGCCAGCAGCTTAGTAGGAGGGGTCCAGCCCCAGCATTTT. The encoded protein is CASSLVGGVQPQHF.

This chain links TRBV27 with TRBJ1-3; TRBD1 might be the D (6 bases). V lost 5 bases and J lost 3, with 17 bases in between. Germline CDR1 is MNHEY and CDR2 is SMNVEV (reference sequence). The CDR3 is 16 residues long. For the CDR3, the DNA is TGTGCCAGCAGTAGCAAACAGGGCGCGTATGGAAACACCATATATTTT. Its protein product is CASSSKQGAYGNTIYF.

V usage is TRBV6-4 and J usage is TRBJ1-1; D not certain. Trimming took off 2 bases at V and 2 bases at J, with 6 bases between the two ends. This CDR3 spans 13 amino acids. Germline V CDR1 and CDR2: MRHNA, SNTAGT. DNA for the CDR3: TGTGCCAGCAGTGACGGGAGAAACACTGAAGCTTTCTTT. Amino acid sequence: CASSDGRNTEAFF.

This clone turned up a few times. The CDR3 DNA follows: TGTGCCAGCAGCTTTAATAGCCACAAAGGCTACACCTTC. It specifies CASSFNSHKGYTF. The V and J genes are TRBV11-2 and TRBJ1-2, with D hard to call. V lost 3 bases and J lost 8, with 13 bases in between. The CDR3 sequence is 13 residues long. Germline V lookup: CDR1 SGHAT, CDR2 FQNNGV. The full variable domain, completed using reference TRBV11-2 and TRBJ1-2, is EAGVAQSPRYKIIEKRQSVAFWCNPISGHATLYWYQQILGQGPKLLIQFQNNGVVDDSQLPKDRFSAERLKGVDSTLKIQPAKLEDSAVYLCASSFNSHKGYTFGSGTRLTVV.